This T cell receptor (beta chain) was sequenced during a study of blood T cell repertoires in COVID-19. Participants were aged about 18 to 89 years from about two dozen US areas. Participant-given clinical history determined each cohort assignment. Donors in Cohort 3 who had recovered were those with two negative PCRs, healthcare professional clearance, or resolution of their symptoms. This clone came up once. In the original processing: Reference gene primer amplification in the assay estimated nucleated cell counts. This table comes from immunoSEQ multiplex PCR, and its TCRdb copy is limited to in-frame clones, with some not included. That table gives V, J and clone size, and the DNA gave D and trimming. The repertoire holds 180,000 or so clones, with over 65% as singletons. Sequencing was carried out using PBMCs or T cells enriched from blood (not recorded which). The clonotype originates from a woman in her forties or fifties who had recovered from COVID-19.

CDR3 DNA: TGTGCCAGCAGCCCAGGGACAGGGAAATCCTACAATGAGCAGTTCTTC. This codes for CASSPGTGKSYNEQFF. The J gene is TRBJ2-1, the V gene TRBV5-4; 9 bases are a match to TRBD1. The CDR3 consists of 16 residues. CDR1 and CDR2 (germline): SGHNT, YYREEE (reference sequence). Trimming cost V 4 bases and J 1 base; bases outside gene matches: 6.